This TCR beta chain was found in a study of blood T cells in healthy people across ages. The junction had 5 bases not matched to a gene; V was cut back by 1 base and J by 1 base. The CDR3 has 16 amino acids. The germline gives CDR1 SGHTA, CDR2 FQGTGA. Whole-study results and caveats: The fall in TCR beta diversity per million T cells was roughly linear with age.

Turning to this clonotype: As yet, its antigen is unknown.

Together with a sample-barcoded 5' primer, a J-beta primer mix was included in a second PCR lasting about 6 to 11 cycles. TCRdb used MiXCR to reprocess the 5' RACE reads, holding one entry per CDR3 protein. The table shows around 1.5 million distinct CDR3 sequences, with about 35% occurring only once. The receptor was isolated from a woman aged 25 to 39 in good health. The material sequenced was blood. V gene TRBV7-3 combines with J gene TRBJ2-3, with 7 bases that match TRBD2. CDR3 sequence: CASSLMGGVGTDTQYF. DNA for the CDR3: TGTGCCAGCAGCTTAATGGGGGGGGTAGGCACAGATACGCAGTATTTT.